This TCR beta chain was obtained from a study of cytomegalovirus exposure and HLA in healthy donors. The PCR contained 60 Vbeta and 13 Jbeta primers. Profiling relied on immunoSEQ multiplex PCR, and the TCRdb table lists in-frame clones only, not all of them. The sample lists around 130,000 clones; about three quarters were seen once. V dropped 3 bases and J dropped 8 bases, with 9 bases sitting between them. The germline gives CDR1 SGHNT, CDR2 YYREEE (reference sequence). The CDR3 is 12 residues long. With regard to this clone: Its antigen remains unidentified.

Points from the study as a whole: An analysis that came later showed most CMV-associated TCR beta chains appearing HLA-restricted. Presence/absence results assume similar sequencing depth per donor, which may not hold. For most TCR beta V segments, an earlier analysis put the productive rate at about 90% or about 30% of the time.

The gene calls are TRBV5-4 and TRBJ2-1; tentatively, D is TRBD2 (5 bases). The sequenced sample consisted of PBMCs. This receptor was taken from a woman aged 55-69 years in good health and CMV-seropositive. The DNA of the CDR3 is TGTGCCAGCAGCTCCATCGGGGATGAGCAGTTCTTC. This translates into CASSSIGDEQFF.